This T cell receptor beta chain was recovered during a study of blood T cell repertoires in COVID-19. Study-level information: Acute and convalescent COVID-19 samples came from the United States, Italy and Spain. Sample material is recorded as cDNA or gDNA derived from T cells, B-cell-depleted T cells, or PBMCs.

CDR3 size: 12 residues. Germline CDR1 reads MNHEY; CDR2 reads SVGAGI. Trimming stripped 5 bases from V and 0 bases from J, with 2 bases between. TCRdb keeps only in-frame clones here, not all; method: immunoSEQ multiplex PCR. The sample has more than 45,000 clones; about 80% are singletons. This TCR came from a human donor in a cohort sampled during active COVID-19. Sequenced input: peripheral blood. The rearrangement links TRBV6-5 to TRBJ1-5; no clear D gene. CDR3 DNA sequence: TGTGCCAGCAGTCATAGCAATCAGCCCCAGCATTTT. It encodes CASSHSNQPQHF.